The 3 T cell receptor beta chains below come from one sample, sequenced in a study of cytomegalovirus exposure and HLA in healthy donors. With 60 Vbeta and 13 Jbeta primers, the PCR was carried out. Sequencing was performed with immunoSEQ multiplex PCR; in TCRdb, only in-frame clones are kept and a portion is missing. The sample gives about 98,000 clones, less than 90% of which show up once; 2.5% to 3% is in the top ten. The sequenced sample consisted of PBMCs. These receptor sequences come from a man between 35 and 55 years old in good health and CMV-seronegative.

This clone was seen a few times. Other nucleotide sequences in the sample specify the same CDR3. This chain connects TRBV9 to TRBJ1-5; the D gene is possibly TRBD1 (6 bases). Germline-derived CDR1 and CDR2 are SGDLS and YYNGEE. CDR3 size: 14 residues. The germline V and J ends were trimmed by 4 bases and 1 base, with 9 bases remaining between them. CDR3 in DNA: TGTGCCAGCAGCAAGGGGGTCAGCAATCAGCCCCAGCATTTT. Translating gives CASSKGVSNQPQHF.

This clone was detected a few times. The chain uses TRBV10-2 and TRBJ2-3; 9 bases line up with TRBD2. The CDR3 sequence is 15 residues long. V trimming: 0 bases; J trimming: 4 bases; junction bases outside the gene matches: 2. Germline V gene data show CDR1 as WSHSY and CDR2 as SAAADI. The CDR3 DNA sequence: TGCGCCAGCAGTGAGTCCGCGGGGGGGCCAGATACGCAGTATTTT. Translation gives CASSESAGGPDTQYF.

This clone came up once. This chain connects TRBV29-1 to TRBJ2-5; tentatively, D is TRBD2 (7 bases). CDR3 length: 15 amino acids. The V gene's germline CDR1 is SQVTM and CDR2 ANQGSEA. V was pared by 6 bases and J by 3 bases, with 20 bases between. CDR3 bases: TGCAGCGTCAGGGGTCCCGGGACTAACAAAGAGACCCAGTACTTC. As protein: CSVRGPGTNKETQYF.